This T cell receptor beta chain was sequenced in a study of regulatory T cells in long-lasting Graves disease. The study, taken as a whole, reports: New patients shared roughly 1,000 public clonotypes, fewer than the approximately 2,500 shared by persistent patients. Compared with new cases, persistent Graves' patients showed reduced TCR diversity.

Looked up from germline, CDR1 is SGHRS and CDR2 is YFSETQ. The V and J ends lost 4 bases and 11 bases, in that order; junction bases with no gene match: 10. The CDR3 has 13 residues. This clonotype was recorded many times. Its antigen is currently unknown. The time point here: newly diagnosed GD, antithyroid drugs for less than 3 months. Extracted RNA from PBMCs served as the source of the TCR library. The authors built TCR beta libraries using iRepertoire HTBI primers and Arm-PCR of CDR3 regions. Study processing details: Identification yielded approximately 60 TRBV and over eleven TRBJ segments across samples. One entry per CDR3 protein, called by TCRdb with MiXCR from the multiplex PCR reads. What appears here as the V and J calls and clone size reflects TCRdb's work, not the paper's. This sample has 500,000 or so distinct CDR3 sequences, with roughly 16% found just once. Separately, the same data were catalogued under a study of T cells in Graves' hyperthyroidism and ophthalmopathy.

This sequence was found in a man aged 40-55 years with Graves disease. The sequences come from peripheral blood mononuclear cells (PBMCs), collected at new diagnosis, from a patient treated with antithyroid drugs. The chain combines TRBV5-1 with TRBJ2-7; 9 bases fit TRBD1. CDR3 protein: CASSPGQGLMEYF. CDR3 DNA sequence: TGCGCCAGCAGCCCGGGACAGGGCTTAATGGAGTACTTC.